Sequencing of this T cell receptor beta chain was carried out in a study of beta chain features in type 1 diabetes. Broader study findings: TCRB CDR3 length was moderately but significantly reduced in all four CD4+ subsets of Type 1 diabetes patients.

A few counts support this clone. Antigen specificity is unknown. Reverse transcription of all isolated RNA meant that expressed TCRB transcripts were sequenced. Repertoires were generated with immunoSEQ multiplex PCR, while TCRdb's copy carries only in-frame clones and drops some. The profile shows a few hundred thousand clones, 9.5% to 13% of them singletons. The CDR3 has 14 residues. Trimming removed 4 bases from V and 0 bases from J, with 10 bases in between. The V gene's germline CDR1 is SGHRS and CDR2 YFSETQ. Heparinised blood was drawn once per donor, averaging roughly 110 mL. Sorting with CD45RO/CCR7/CD25/CD127/CD95/CD27 yielded naive, central memory, regulatory and stem-like memory CD4+ cells.

The V call is TRBV5-1, the J call TRBJ1-2; TRBD1 is a possible D gene (5 bases). The specimen was naive CD4+ T cells from blood. The sequence was obtained from a man under 40 with type 1 diabetes. CDR3 sequence reads: CASSVAGPNYGYTF. The DNA for the CDR3 is TGCGCCAGCAGCGTGGCAGGGCCTAACTATGGCTACACCTTC.